The 30 T cell receptor beta chains below all came from one sample that was sequenced in a study of blood T cell repertoires in COVID-19. Some clones are missing from TCRdb's copy, which holds only in-frame ones; the method was immunoSEQ multiplex PCR. The sample yields roughly 160,000 clones, 84% seen once. Sequenced sample: peripheral blood. Receptors were obtained from an older man with active or convalescent COVID-19.

This rearrangement joins TRBV7-2 to TRBJ1-4; TRBD1 agrees at 11 bases. CDR1 and CDR2 (germline): SGHTA, FQGNSA. The CDR3 spans 15 residues. J lost 7 bases, V lost 5 bases, and 6 bases had no gene match. The chain's CDR3 is CASSMAGTGGEKLFF. CDR3 DNA: TGTGCCAGCAGCATGGCCGGGACAGGGGGTGAAAAACTGTTTTTT.

The DNA of the CDR3 is TGTGCCACCAGCGCCCAGGGGGCCAAAAACATTCAGTACTTC. This gives the protein CATSAQGAKNIQYF. V and J are TRBV24-1 and TRBJ2-4, with a weak D call TRBD1 (6 bases). V lost 7 bases and J 1 base, leaving 10 bases between the germline ends. The CDR3 extends over 14 amino acids. From germline, CDR1 is KGHDR and CDR2 SFDVKD.

The chain couples TRBV6-5 to TRBJ1-2; 8 bases are shared with TRBD1. V lost 6 bases to trimming and J lost 8 bases; unmatched junction nucleotides: 8. The CDR3 covers 13 residues. Looked up from germline, CDR1 is MNHEY and CDR2 is SVGAGI. CDR3 amino acids: CASSYGQGDGYTF. The CDR3 DNA sequence: TGTGCCAGCAGCTACGGACAGGGTGACGGCTACACCTTC.

J is TRBJ2-1 and V is TRBV4-1, with 10 positions matching TRBD2. Germline V gives CDR1 MGHRA, CDR2 YSYEKL. The V and J ends lost 1 base and 8 bases, in that order; junction bases with no gene match: 11. The CDR3 spans 17 residues. In DNA form, the CDR3 reads TGCGCCAGCAGCCAAGTTCCAGCGGGAGGGCCTCGGTATGAGCAGTTCTTC. This translates into CASSQVPAGGPRYEQFF.

The rearrangement links TRBV29-1 to TRBJ2-2; TRBD1 might be the D (5 bases). There are 12 residues in the CDR3. Trimming cost V 2 bases and J 5 bases, with 6 bases left between them. Germline V gene data show CDR1 as SQVTM and CDR2 as ANQGSEA. The CDR3 nucleotides read TGCAGCGTTGAACCAGGGACCGGGGAGCTGTTTTTT. Residues: CSVEPGTGELFF.

V gene TRBV2 combines with J gene TRBJ1-2; the D is unclear. The CDR3 is made up of 13 amino acids. CDR1 is SNHLY and CDR2 is FYNNEI in the germline V gene. Between the trimmed V and J ends, which lost 3 bases and 2 bases, there was a span of 7 bases. The CDR3 nucleotides read TGTGCCAGCAGTGAGGGCAGAAACTATGGCTACACCTTC. Translating it yields CASSEGRNYGYTF.

This chain joins TRBV5-4 and TRBJ2-7; 8 positions match TRBD2. Germline assignment: CDR1 SGHNT and CDR2 YYREEE (reference sequence). This CDR3 comprises 16 residues. V trimming: 0 bases; J trimming: 4 bases; junction bases outside the gene matches: 9. The CDR3 DNA follows: TGTGCCAGCAGCTTGGGCGCCACTAGCGGCCGGTACGAGCAGTACTTC. Residues: CASSLGATSGRYEQYF.

The chain links TRBV11-3 to TRBJ2-3; maybe TRBD2 (5 bases). There are 12 residues in the CDR3. Germline CDR1 SGHNT, CDR2 YENEEA. Deletions cut 6 bases from V and 5 bases from J, with 9 bases between. The CDR3 region is CASSYGGDTQYF. The CDR3 region has the DNA TGTGCCAGCAGTTACGGAGGAGATACGCAGTATTTT.

This chain joins TRBV27 and TRBJ2-5; tentative D call: TRBD1 (6 bases). V dropped 5 bases and J dropped 1 base, with 17 bases sitting between them. Per the germline V gene, CDR1 is MNHEY and CDR2 is SMNVEV (reference sequence). The CDR3 is 16 amino acids. The chain's CDR3 is CASSPDPGHIQETQYF. CDR3 coding DNA: TGTGCCAGCAGTCCGGACCCGGGACACATCCAAGAGACCCAGTACTTC.

The chain combines TRBV18 with TRBJ1-5; 7 bases are shared with TRBD1. With 2 bases clipped from V and 4 bases from J, the junction kept 8 bases outside the gene matches. The germline CDR1 and CDR2 sequences are KGHSH and LQKENI. The CDR3 runs 16 residues. The CDR3 spells CASSPNVGQTNQPQHF. CDR3 in DNA: TGTGCCAGCTCACCAAATGTGGGACAGACGAATCAGCCCCAGCATTTT.

The CDR3 loop reads CASSLRGSRETQYF. As DNA, the CDR3 is TGTGCCAGCAGCCTCAGGGGGAGTAGGGAGACCCAGTACTTC. The chain is built from TRBV7-9 and TRBJ2-5; 7 bases fit TRBD1. The CDR3 has 14 amino acids. CDR1 is SEHNR, CDR2 FQNEAQ, per germline (reference sequence). After removal of 5 bases from V and 5 bases from J, the junction contained 8 bases not matched to a gene.

The V and J genes are TRBV30 and TRBJ2-7, with TRBD1 as a possible D gene (6 bases). The CDR3 runs to 14 residues. Germline V gene sequence: CDR1 GTSNPN, CDR2 SVGIG (reference sequence). V was trimmed by 2 bases and J by 4 bases, leaving 15 bases between them. CDR3 amino acids: CAWSTGSRLYEQYF. For the CDR3, the DNA is TGTGCCTGGAGTACAGGGTCCCGTCTTTACGAGCAGTACTTC.

The genes are TRBV12-3 or TRBV12-4 and TRBJ2-1, with D unresolved. The CDR3 loop spans 13 amino acids. V dropped 5 bases and J dropped 3 bases, with 8 bases sitting between them. The DNA for the CDR3 is TGTGCCAGCAGTCAGACTGGCTACAATGAGCAGTTCTTC. Translation gives CASSQTGYNEQFF.

V and J are TRBV6-5 and TRBJ2-1; the D is unclear. V dropped 1 base and J dropped 6 bases, with 7 bases sitting between them. The germline V gene has CDR1 MNHEY and CDR2 SVGAGI. The CDR3 has 13 amino acids. CDR3 protein: CASSYLRSNEQFF. CDR3 in DNA: TGTGCCAGCAGTTACTTACGGTCCAATGAGCAGTTCTTC.

The J gene is TRBJ2-7, the V gene TRBV30; TRBD1 is a possible D gene (5 bases). Germline loops: CDR1 GTSNPN, CDR2 SVGIG (reference sequence). Trimming shortened V by 6 bases and J by 0 bases, and 12 bases separated the two germline ends. CDR3 length: 13 amino acids. The CDR3 spells CACTGPSSYEQYF. CDR3 coding DNA: TGTGCCTGCACAGGACCAAGCTCCTACGAGCAGTACTTC. Together with reference TRBV30 and TRBJ2-7, the CDR3 gives the full variable domain: SQTIHQWPATLVQPVGSPLSLECTVEGTSNPNLYWYRQAAGRGLQLLFYSVGIGQISSEVPQNLSASRPQDRQFILSSKKLLLSDSGFYLCACTGPSSYEQYFGPGTRLTVT.

This clone was detected a few times. The chain combines TRBV28 with TRBJ1-2; no clear D. CDR3 length equals 12 residues. Germline values: CDR1 MDHEN, CDR2 SYDVKM. The germline V and J ends were trimmed by 5 bases and 4 bases, with 8 bases remaining between them. CDR3 sequence reads: CASSPGFYGYTF. Here the CDR3 DNA reads TGTGCCAGCAGTCCAGGCTTCTATGGCTACACCTTC.

This clone has just a few counts. The V call is TRBV19, the J call TRBJ1-5; D uncertain. The CDR3 spans 13 residues. Germline CDR1 and CDR2: LNHDA and SQIVND (reference sequence). Trimming removed 11 bases from V and 0 bases from J, with 11 bases in between. CDR3: CAGSRNSNQPQHF. DNA of the CDR3: TGTGCCGGGAGCAGGAATAGCAATCAGCCCCAGCATTTT.

V and J are TRBV5-1 and TRBJ2-2; TRBD1 agrees at 10 bases. The germline CDR1 and CDR2 sequences are SGHRS and YFSETQ. The CDR3 totals 16 residues. With V trimmed by 0 bases and J by 2 bases, 1 base remained unmatched. CDR3 protein: CASSLGTGGNTGELFF. The CDR3 nucleotides are TGCGCCAGCAGCTTGGGGACAGGGGGTAACACCGGGGAGCTGTTTTTT.

CDR3 in amino acids: CASSPSVANYGYTF. CDR3 coding DNA: TGTGCCAGCAGCCCGTCGGTGGCTAACTATGGCTACACCTTC. This chain joins TRBV6-4 and TRBJ1-2, with D unclear. The V end lost 6 bases, the J end lost 0 bases, and 11 bases lay between the germline ends. Germline lookup yields CDR1 MRHNA and CDR2 SNTAGT. The CDR3 runs 14 residues.

The chain recombines TRBV19 with TRBJ1-4; 7 bases match TRBD1. The CDR3 is 15 amino acids. Germline CDR1 reads LNHDA; CDR2 reads SQIVND (reference sequence). The V and J ends lost 3 bases and 5 bases, in that order; junction bases with no gene match: 6. CDR3 in amino acids: CASSIFGTENEKLFF. The CDR3 DNA sequence: TGTGCCAGTAGTATCTTCGGGACAGAGAATGAAAAACTGTTTTTT. Full variable domain (rest looked up from reference TRBV19 and TRBJ1-4): DGGITQSPKYLFRKEGQNVTLSCEQNLNHDAMYWYRQDPGQGLRLIYYSQIVNDFQKGDIAEGYSVSREKKESFPLTVTSAQKNPTAFYLCASSIFGTENEKLFFGSGTQLSVL.

The chain couples TRBV25-1 to TRBJ2-3; 11 bases are a match to TRBD2. Trimming removed 4 bases from V and 0 bases from J; junction bases left unmatched: 9. The CDR3 is made up of 18 amino acids. Germline V gives CDR1 MGHDK, CDR2 SYGVNS. CDR3 sequence: CASSAPKGLAVSTDTQYF. The CDR3 bases are TGTGCCAGCAGTGCCCCAAAGGGACTAGCGGTTAGCACAGATACGCAGTATTTT.

The chain has TRBV7-2 and TRBJ1-1, with D possibly TRBD1 on 6 matching bases. Germline lookup yields CDR1 SGHTA and CDR2 FQGNSA. Between the trimmed V and J ends, which lost 5 bases and 1 base, there was a span of 11 bases. CDR3 length: 14 amino acids. CDR3 protein: CASSHRDSNTEAFF. CDR3 sequence (DNA): TGTGCCAGCAGCCACAGGGATTCGAACACTGAAGCTTTCTTT.

The V call is TRBV24-1, the J call TRBJ2-2; 7 positions match TRBD2. CDR3 length equals 13 residues. Germline values: CDR1 KGHDR, CDR2 SFDVKD. V lost 9 bases, J lost 5 bases, and 5 bases stayed unmatched. The CDR3 bases are TGTGCCACCCGCGGGAGCTCGACCGGGGAGCTGTTTTTT. Encoded protein: CATRGSSTGELFF.

This chain links TRBV18 with TRBJ1-1, with D uncertain. Germline V gene sequence: CDR1 KGHSH, CDR2 LQKENI. Trimming shortened V by 1 base and J by 1 base, and 10 bases separated the two germline ends. There are 15 residues in the CDR3. CDR3 nucleotides: TGTGCCAGCTCACCACTGGCGGGAAAGAACACTGAAGCTTTCTTT. This encodes CASSPLAGKNTEAFF.

The CDR3 DNA reads TGTGCCAGCAGTCCCCCTAGCGGGGCATTCGATGAGCAGTTCTTC. This gives the protein CASSPPSGAFDEQFF. The J gene is TRBJ2-1, the V gene TRBV6-2 or TRBV6-3; 9 positions agree with TRBD2. The germline V gene encodes CDR1 MNHEY and CDR2 SVGEGT. Trimming took 5 bases from V and 8 from J; bases not matched to a gene: 10. This CDR3 comprises 15 residues.

V usage is TRBV24-1 and J usage is TRBJ1-5, with D perhaps TRBD1 (6 bases). CDR3 size: 15 residues. Trimming took 2 bases from V and 7 from J, leaving 14 bases between them. CDR1 KGHDR and CDR2 SFDVKD come from the germline V gene. CDR3 nucleotide sequence: TGTGCCACCAGTGATTCCACAGGGAGCGGCCAGCCCCAGCATTTT. It specifies CATSDSTGSGQPQHF.

This clone was observed a single time. V usage is TRBV7-2 and J usage is TRBJ1-5, with 7 bases that match TRBD1. Germline V gene data show CDR1 as SGHTA and CDR2 as FQGNSA. This CDR3 is 16 amino acids long. The ends lost 5 bases at V and 0 bases at J; junction bases unmatched: 7. The CDR3 region is CASSKWGQFSNQPQHF. The DNA of the CDR3 is TGTGCCAGCAGCAAATGGGGACAGTTTAGCAATCAGCCCCAGCATTTT.

This clone was detected only once. The V call is TRBV10-1, the J call TRBJ1-4; possible D gene TRBD1, 5 bases. This CDR3 comprises 14 residues. The germline gives CDR1 WNHNN, CDR2 SYGVQD (reference sequence). V was shortened by 3 bases and J by 8 bases, with 13 bases between the two germline ends. The CDR3 spells CASSEGPGREKLFF. For the CDR3, the DNA is TGCGCCAGCAGTGAAGGTCCAGGGAGGGAAAAACTGTTTTTT.

V is TRBV28 and J is TRBJ1-2, with D unresolved. Germline V gene data show CDR1 as MDHEN and CDR2 as SYDVKM. CDR3 length: 11 amino acids. V lost 6 bases and J 2 bases, leaving 4 bases between the germline ends. Here the CDR3 reads CASSQNYGYTF. The CDR3 bases are TGTGCCAGCAGCCAAAACTATGGCTACACCTTC.

V gene TRBV5-4 combines with J gene TRBJ2-5; 7 nucleotides match TRBD1. CDR1 and CDR2 from the germline V gene are SGHNT and YYREEE (reference sequence). There are 15 residues in the CDR3. Trimming removed 2 bases from V and 5 bases from J; junction bases left unmatched: 9. CDR3 DNA sequence: TGTGCCAGCAGCTTCTTCCGACAGGGTGTGGAGACCCAGTACTTC. It is translated as CASSFFRQGVETQYF.